The 22 T cell receptor beta chains below all came from one sample that was sequenced in a study of vaccination and CD4 T cells after COVID-19. Treatment: approximately nine-day PBMC culture with coronavirus spike peptide pools or control peptides (ViraFEST assay). Their cognate antigens are unknown. The Oncomine TCR Beta short-read assay was applied to DNA of cultured CD4+ T cells. One entry per CDR3 protein, called by TCRdb with MiXCR from the PCR reads. The sample records about 11,000 distinct CDR3 sequences, 44% being singletons. Sequencing was done on a sample of CD4+ T cells from blood, cultured in vitro. The receptor set was obtained from a human donor who had recovered from COVID-19.

This clonotype has only a few counts. The chain links TRBV6-1 to TRBJ1-1; D is undetermined. V shed 4 bases and J shed 0 bases, with 9 bases lying between them. This CDR3 is 14 amino acids long. Germline lookup yields CDR1 MNHNS and CDR2 SASEGT. Here the CDR3 DNA reads TGTGCCAGCAGTGGTACCCCTATGAACACTGAAGCTTTCTTT. Translated: CASSGTPMNTEAFF.

The genes are TRBV10-1 and TRBJ1-1; no reliable D call. The CDR3 contains 12 residues. The germline V and J ends were trimmed by 3 bases and 6 bases, with 8 bases remaining between them. CDR1 is WNHNN, CDR2 SYGVQD, per germline (reference sequence). The CDR3 DNA reads TGCGCCAGCAGTGACTCGCCGTCTGAAGCTTTCTTT. This codes for CASSDSPSEAFF.

The V and J genes are TRBV5-4 and TRBJ2-7, with TRBD2 matching 9 bases. With 0 bases clipped from V and 2 bases from J, the junction kept 3 bases outside the gene matches. Germline V gene lookup returns CDR1 SGHNT and CDR2 YYREEE (reference sequence). This CDR3 comprises 15 residues. CDR3 DNA sequence: TGTGCCAGCAGCTTGGGCGGGAGGGAAACCTACGAGCAGTACTTC. As protein: CASSLGGRETYEQYF.

V gene TRBV5-1 combines with J gene TRBJ2-7; TRBD1 matches 10 bases. Germline CDR1 reads SGHRS; CDR2 reads YFSETQ. The CDR3 length is 15 residues. V lost 0 bases to trimming and J lost 6 bases; unmatched junction nucleotides: 6. In DNA, the CDR3 is TGCGCCAGCAGCTTGGCCGGGGACAGGGGTGGCGAGCAGTACTTC. The encoded protein is CASSLAGDRGGEQYF.

This sequence joins TRBV24-1 and TRBJ2-1; the D call may be TRBD1 or TRBD2 (6 bases each). V dropped 9 bases and J dropped 9 bases, with 17 bases sitting between them. This CDR3 region has 13 residues. CDR1 and CDR2 from the germline V gene are KGHDR and SFDVKD. CDR3 in DNA: TGTGCCACCCGTAGGGGGGCAGGAGTTGAGCAGTTCTTC. Encoded protein: CATRRGAGVEQFF.

The CDR3 protein is CASSYVIAGGLGLETQYF. CDR3 sequence (DNA): TGTGCCAGCAGTTACGTGATAGCGGGGGGCCTGGGACTAGAGACCCAGTACTTC. This sequence joins TRBV6-2 or TRBV6-3 and TRBJ2-5, with TRBD2 matching over 10 bases. CDR1 MNHEY and CDR2 SVGEGT come from the germline V gene. This CDR3 is 18 amino acids long. V lost 2 bases, J lost 4 bases, and 13 bases stayed unmatched.

This clonotype was found a few times. This sequence joins TRBV24-1 and TRBJ2-5, with 8 positions matching TRBD2. The CDR3 has 18 residues. After removal of 3 bases from V and 4 bases from J, the junction contained 15 bases not matched to a gene. Per the germline V gene, CDR1 is KGHDR and CDR2 is SFDVKD. The CDR3 coding sequence is TGTGCCACCAGTGATCCTCTCCGGGCTAGCGGGTTCGGAGAGACCCAGTACTTC. The encoded protein is CATSDPLRASGFGETQYF.

V usage is TRBV5-6 and J usage is TRBJ1-2, with D unclear. The V and J ends lost 2 bases and 7 bases respectively, with 15 bases between them. In germline, CDR1 is SGHDT, CDR2 YYEEEE. This CDR3 comprises 14 residues. CDR3 amino acids: CASSFERYGGGYTF. DNA for the CDR3: TGTGCCAGCAGCTTCGAAAGATACGGTGGTGGCTACACCTTC.

CDR3 nucleotide sequence: TGCAGTGCAAGGCCGGGACCCGGAGGCTACACCTTC. This sequence encodes CSARPGPGGYTF. The chain links TRBV20-1 to TRBJ1-2; TRBD1 is a possible D gene (5 bases). V was pared by 6 bases and J by 8 bases, with 16 bases between. Germline V gene sequence: CDR1 DFQATT, CDR2 SNEGSKA (reference sequence). The CDR3 has 12 residues.

This chain connects TRBV5-4 to TRBJ2-3; D gene ambiguous. V was clipped by 2 bases and J by 1 base, with 14 bases between them. Germline V gene sequence: CDR1 SGHNT, CDR2 YYREEE (reference sequence). The CDR3 runs to 16 residues. The CDR3 nucleotides read TGTGCCAGCAGCTTCCCTCGAGGTGGTGGCACAGATACGCAGTATTTT. It is translated as CASSFPRGGGTDTQYF.

The count of this clonotype is one. The chain uses TRBV18 and TRBJ2-1, with 14 bases matching TRBD2. CDR3 length: 15 residues. Germline V gene data show CDR1 as KGHSH and CDR2 as LQKENI. J was trimmed by 8 bases and V by 3 bases; bases with no gene match: 3. For the CDR3, the DNA is TGTGCCAGCTCACCCTCGGGACTAGCGGGAGATGAGCAGTTCTTC. Its protein is CASSPSGLAGDEQFF.

This chain links TRBV7-2 with TRBJ2-7; possible D gene TRBD1, 6 bases. The ends were cut back, 6 bases at V and 2 bases at J, with 17 bases in the middle. CDR3 length equals 15 residues. The germline gives CDR1 SGHTA, CDR2 FQGNSA. The CDR3 sequence is CASSYTPGDTYEQYF. Written as DNA, the CDR3 is TGTGCCAGCAGTTATACTCCAGGGGATACCTACGAGCAGTACTTC.

The J gene is TRBJ2-2, the V gene TRBV7-6; the match to TRBD1 covers 7 bases. The ends lost 1 base at V and 4 bases at J; junction bases unmatched: 3. CDR3 length: 15 amino acids. Germline CDR1 is SGHVS and CDR2 is FNYEAQ. The CDR3 nucleotides are TGTGCCAGCAGCTTAGGGTCAGGGGGCACCGGGGAGCTGTTTTTT. The encoded protein is CASSLGSGGTGELFF.

The J gene is TRBJ1-1, the V gene TRBV7-7; D unresolved. Germline CDR1 reads SSHAT; CDR2 reads FNYEAQ (reference sequence). CDR3 length: 13 amino acids. With 5 bases removed from V and 2 bases from J, the gap between germline ends came to 9 bases. The chain's CDR3 is CASSEGLNTEAFF. For the CDR3, the DNA is TGTGCCAGCAGCGAAGGACTTAACACTGAAGCTTTCTTT.

The J gene is TRBJ1-6, the V gene TRBV28; D is possibly TRBD1 (5 bases). Trimming shortened V by 4 bases and J by 7 bases, and 17 bases separated the two germline ends. The CDR3 totals 16 residues. Germline-derived CDR1 and CDR2 are MDHEN and SYDVKM. CDR3 protein: CASSSPRGGANSPLHF. In DNA, the CDR3 is TGTGCCAGCAGTTCTCCTCGGGGCGGAGCCAATTCACCCCTCCACTTT. Variable domain in full (rest from reference TRBV28 and TRBJ1-6): DVKVTQSSRYLVKRTGEKVFLECVQDMDHENMFWYRQDPGLGLRLIYFSYDVKMKEKGDIPEGYSVSREKKERFSLILESASTNQTSMYLCASSSPRGGANSPLHFGNGTRLTVT.

This clonotype was seen once. The chain uses TRBV7-2 and TRBJ2-1; 11 nucleotides line up with TRBD2. This CDR3 comprises 17 residues. J was trimmed by 7 bases and V by 1 base; bases with no gene match: 9. Germline loops: CDR1 SGHTA, CDR2 FQGNSA. CDR3 bases: TGTGCCAGCAGCTTAGTAGTTTCGGCTAGCGGGAGGAATGAGCAGTTCTTC. Its protein product is CASSLVVSASGRNEQFF. Drawing the rest from reference TRBV7-2 and TRBJ2-1, the complete variable domain is GAGVSQSPSNKVTEKGKDVELRCDPISGHTALYWYRQSLGQGLEFLIYFQGNSAPDKSGLPSDRFSAERTGGSVSTLTIQRTQQEDSAVYLCASSLVVSASGRNEQFFGPGTRLTVL.

This clonotype showed up just a few times. V gene TRBV30 combines with J gene TRBJ1-1; TRBD1 matches 9 bases. CDR1 is GTSNPN, CDR2 SVGIG, per germline (reference sequence). The V gene end was trimmed by 2 bases and the J gene end by 1 base; junction bases not matched to a gene: 2. The CDR3 contains 14 residues. CDR3 coding DNA: TGTGCCTGGAGTAAGACAGGGGGGAACACTGAAGCTTTCTTT. Protein product: CAWSKTGGNTEAFF.

The gene calls are TRBV5-1 and TRBJ2-5; D is possibly TRBD1 or TRBD2 (5 bases each). Germline V CDR1 and CDR2: SGHRS, YFSETQ. The CDR3 totals 13 residues. V gave up 4 bases and J gave up 9 bases, with 16 bases separating them. CDR3 amino acids: CASSPDTRGAQYF. CDR3 nucleotide sequence: TGCGCCAGCAGCCCGGACACGCGAGGGGCCCAGTACTTC.

This chain links TRBV12-3 or TRBV12-4 with TRBJ1-1, with D possibly being TRBD1 (6 bases). Deletions cut 6 bases from V and 3 bases from J, with 14 bases between. The CDR3 has 14 residues. CDR3 loop: CASSPGGGHTEAFF. Written as DNA, the CDR3 is TGTGCCAGCAGCCCTGGGGGGGGGCACACTGAAGCTTTCTTT.

This clonotype was counted a single time. The CDR3: CASSSDEGTQYF. DNA of the CDR3: TGTGCCAGCAGCTCCGACGAGGGTACGCAGTATTTT. The chain employs TRBV7-2 and TRBJ2-3; a weak D match, TRBD2 (5 bases). The CDR3 is 12 residues long. Germline assignment: CDR1 SGHTA and CDR2 FQGNSA. V lost 4 bases, J lost 8 bases, and 10 bases lay in between.

This chain uses TRBV5-1 with TRBJ2-3, with D possibly called TRBD1 or TRBD2 (5 bases each). The V gene lost 0 bases and the J gene lost 2 bases, with 10 bases spanning the gap. The CDR3 covers 15 residues. The V gene's germline CDR1 is SGHRS and CDR2 YFSETQ. The CDR3 DNA is TGCGCCAGCAGCTTGGAGGGGAGAGACACAGATACGCAGTATTTT. Translation gives CASSLEGRDTDTQYF. The full variable domain, its missing parts supplied by reference TRBV5-1 and TRBJ2-3, is KAGVTQTPRYLIKTRGQQVTLSCSPISGHRSVSWYQQTPGQGLQFLFEYFSETQRNKGNFPGRFSGRQFSNSRSEMNVSTLELGDSALYLCASSLEGRDTDTQYFGPGTRLTVL.

Only a few counts were recorded for this clonotype. The CDR3 DNA follows: TGCGCCAGCAGCCAAGATGGACAGGGCTTTCTTTCACCCCTCCACTTT. Translated, it gives CASSQDGQGFLSPLHF. The chain uses TRBV4-1 and TRBJ1-6; TRBD1 aligns across 8 bases. J lost 9 bases, V lost 0 bases, and 7 bases had no gene match. The CDR3 is made up of 16 amino acids. CDR1 and CDR2 from the germline V gene are MGHRA and YSYEKL.